This record concerns one T cell receptor (beta chain) sequence. The sample is drawn from a study of T cells in Graves' hyperthyroidism and ophthalmopathy. RNA transcripts were the template for amplifying TCR beta CDR3 regions. HTBI primers were used for first-round RT-PCR of the TCR CDR3. Via MiXCR, TCRdb re-called the multiplex PCR reads, giving one row per CDR3 protein. The data hold about 400,000 distinct CDR3 sequences, with roughly 15% observed a single time. The CDR3 length is 14 residues. Germline V gene sequence: CDR1 MGHRA, CDR2 YSYEKL. V shed 0 bases and J shed 4 bases, with 7 bases lying between them. The cohort's ophthalmopathy patients, a group with duration under 3 months, had a Clinical Activity Score of at least 3 and a NOSPECS grade of at least 4. Lactation, pregnancy, other autoimmune disease or uncontrolled infection led to exclusion of patients.

V usage is TRBV4-1 and J usage is TRBJ2-1, with D unresolved. Sequenced: blood. This TCR came from a man between 18 and 35 years old with Graves' ophthalmopathy. Here the CDR3 reads CASSQDLYYNEQFF. The CDR3 DNA sequence: TGCGCCAGCAGCCAAGATCTCTATTACAATGAGCAGTTCTTC.